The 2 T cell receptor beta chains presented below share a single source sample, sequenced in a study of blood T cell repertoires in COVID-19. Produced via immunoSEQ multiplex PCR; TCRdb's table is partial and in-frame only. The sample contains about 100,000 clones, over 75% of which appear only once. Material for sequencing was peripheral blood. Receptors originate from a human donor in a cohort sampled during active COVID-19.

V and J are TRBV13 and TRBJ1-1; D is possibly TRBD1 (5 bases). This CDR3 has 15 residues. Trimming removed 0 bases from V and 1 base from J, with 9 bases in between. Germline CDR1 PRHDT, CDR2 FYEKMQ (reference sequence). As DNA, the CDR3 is TGTGCCAGCAGCTTAGGCAGGGTAGGGAACACTGAAGCTTTCTTT. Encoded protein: CASSLGRVGNTEAFF.

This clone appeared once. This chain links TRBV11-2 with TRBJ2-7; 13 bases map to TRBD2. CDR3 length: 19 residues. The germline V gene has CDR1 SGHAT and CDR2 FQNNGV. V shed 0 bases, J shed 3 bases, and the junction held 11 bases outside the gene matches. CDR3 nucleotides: TGTGCCAGCAGCTTAGATCGGCCAGGACTAGCGGGGGACCTCTACGAGCAGTACTTC. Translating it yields CASSLDRPGLAGDLYEQYF.